This T cell receptor beta chain was identified in a study of technical replicates of blood from a handful of donors. The length of the CDR3 is 14 residues. J lost 5 bases, V lost 6 bases, and 6 bases had no gene match. Germline-derived CDR1 and CDR2 are MNHNS and SASEGT. Generated by immunoSEQ multiplex PCR, the TCRdb table keeps only in-frame clones and is missing some. The sample holds tens of thousands of clones, 90% seen once. Sequenced: PBMCs. J is TRBJ1-4 and V is TRBV6-1, with 7 nucleotides matching TRBD1. The sequence was obtained from a human donor in good health. Some clones in this sample may be carry-over from other donors' samples. CDR3 DNA: TGTGCCAGCAGGGCCGGGACAGTAAATGAAAAACTGTTTTTT. Its translation is CASRAGTVNEKLFF.